Described below is a single T cell receptor (beta chain) sequence and its context. The antigen is unknown. These data belong to a study of response to subunit inactivated influenza vaccine. V trimming: 4 bases; J trimming: 6 bases; junction bases outside the gene matches: 7. Germline V lookup: CDR1 SNHLY, CDR2 FYNNEI. The length of the CDR3 is 14 residues. Each CDR3 protein gets one entry after TCRdb re-called the RT-PCR reads with MiXCR. Of fewer than 800,000 distinct CDR3 sequences detected, 15% to 19% appear once; the ten largest clones hold 11%. Study observations and caveats: Authors suggested that a seasonal influenza vaccination recruits few new T cells each time.

The J gene is TRBJ2-3, the V gene TRBV2; TRBD1 matches 7 bases. Sequences were derived from PBMCs from blood, sampled approximately 12 days after vaccination. The clonotype comes from a man aged 45-65 years who received an inactivated influenza vaccine. This chain's CDR3 is CASSGRTGPDTQYF. CDR3 bases: TGTGCCAGCAGTGGGCGGACAGGCCCCGATACGCAGTATTTT.